This T cell receptor (beta chain) comes out of a study of OX40 agonist ivuxolimab in advanced cancers. Turning to the study itself: The eligibility criteria allowed prior anti-PD-1, anti-PD-L1 or anti-CTLA-4 therapy, and around 40% had some.

Overall study results and limits: The 0.1-3.0 mg/kg partial responders had among the lowest clonal expansion. The antigens recognized by the expanded peripheral T cells, that is their antigen specificity, were not determined.

The table came from immunoSEQ multiplex PCR; TCRdb's copy has only in-frame clones and leaves some out. The sample shows 52,000 or so clones, roughly 89% of them seen only once. The germline CDR1 and CDR2 sequences are MDHEN and SYDVKM. The V and J ends lost 6 bases and 4 bases, in that order; junction bases with no gene match: 12. CDR3 length: 16 residues. This clone was seen just once. Its antigen is unidentified. The TCR sequence derives from an adult with an advanced solid tumor such as melanoma, head and neck, liver or kidney cancer. The genes are TRBV28 and TRBJ2-1; TRBD2 aligns across 7 bases. Specimen: CD4+ or CD8+ T cells sorted from blood, collected in a trial of the OX40 agonist ivuxolimab. CDR3 nucleotide sequence: TGTGCCAGCAGAGTCGGGAGGACCTCAGCGTACAATGAGCAGTTCTTC. Translated: CASRVGRTSAYNEQFF.